The rows below give T cell receptor beta chains drawn from one sample of a study of T cells in Graves' hyperthyroidism and ophthalmopathy. TCRdb used MiXCR to reprocess the multiplex PCR reads, holding one entry per CDR3 protein. The data contain roughly 380,000 distinct CDR3 sequences, 15% to 20% of them singletons. The sample was blood. These receptors all stem from a woman younger than 30 with Graves' hyperthyroidism. Both conserved end residues are part of each CDR3. The order of the fields is D gene, clone size, J gene, V gene, CDR3 protein, CDR3 DNA. The D gene is left open where the match is weak. Some rows mark clone size as missing; the rest say once, few, many or name a class of expanded clone.

D: -
size: many
J: TRBJ1-1
V: TRBV6-5
CDR3: CASSYSITAEAFF
DNA: TGTGCCAGCAGTTACTCGATAACAGCTGAAGCTTTCTTT

D: -
size: many
J: TRBJ2-5
V: TRBV28
CDR3: CASSSLGPPGTQYF
DNA: TGTGCCAGCAGTTCCTTAGGGCCCCCGGGGACCCAGTACTTC

D: -
size: many
J: TRBJ1-1
V: TRBV6-5
CDR3: CASSYSSNPPTEAFF
DNA: TGTGCCAGCAGTTACTCGAGTAATCCCCCCACTGAAGCTTTCTTT

D: -
size: many
J: TRBJ1-2
V: TRBV20-1
CDR3: CSAYSEIQGCGYTF
DNA: TGCAGTGCTTATTCGGAGATTCAGGGCTGTGGCTACACCTTC

D: TRBD2
size: many
J: TRBJ2-1
V: TRBV20-1
CDR3: CSARALRTRPYNEQFF
DNA: TGCAGTGCTAGAGCGTTACGGACTAGGCCCTACAATGAGCAGTTCTTC

D: -
size: many
J: TRBJ2-5
V: TRBV29-1
CDR3: CSVVRGAEETQYF
DNA: TGCAGCGTTGTACGGGGGGCGGAGGAGACCCAGTACTTC

D: -
size: -
J: TRBJ1-2
V: TRBV12-3/TRBV12-4
CDR3: CASSLSMGLPLGYGYTF
DNA: TGTGCCAGCAGTTTATCAATGGGACTACCCCTCGGGTATGGCTACACCTTC

D: -
size: many
J: TRBJ1-1
V: TRBV28
CDR3: CASSPPRGINTEAFF
DNA: TGTGCCAGCAGTCCGCCTAGGGGCATTAACACTGAAGCTTTCTTT

D: -
size: few
J: TRBJ2-4
V: TRBV10-3
CDR3: CAIDHLDYREKGKNIQYF
DNA: TGTGCCATCGATCATCTTGATTACAGGGAAAAAGGCAAAAACATTCAGTACTTC

D: -
size: few
J: TRBJ2-2
V: TRBV12-3/TRBV12-4
CDR3: CASSFYREATGGLFF
DNA: TGTGCCAGCAGTTTTTACAGGGAGGCCACCGGGGGGCTGTTTTTT

D: -
size: many
J: TRBJ2-5
V: TRBV24-1
CDR3: CATSDAARETQYF
DNA: TGTGCCACCAGTGATGCCGCCCGGGAGACCCAGTACTTC

D: TRBD1
size: -
J: TRBJ2-6
V: TRBV11-1
CDR3: CASSWIRDRGSGANVLTF
DNA: TGTGCCAGCAGCTGGATCCGGGACAGGGGCTCCGGGGCCAACGTCCTAACTTTC

D: -
size: many
J: TRBJ1-2
V: TRBV29-1
CDR3: CSVGLGTNYGYTF
DNA: TGCAGCGTGGGACTAGGGACTAACTATGGCTACACCTTC

D: -
size: many
J: TRBJ1-2
V: TRBV5-5
CDR3: CASSRWGLYGYTF
DNA: TGTGCCAGCAGCCGCTGGGGCCTATATGGCTACACCTTC

D: -
size: -
J: TRBJ1-3
V: TRBV12-3/TRBV12-4
CDR3: CASTLRVSNTIYF
DNA: TGTGCCAGCACCTTAAGGGTCTCCAACACCATATATTTT

D: -
size: -
J: TRBJ2-7
V: TRBV9
CDR3: CASSVDPSYEQYF
DNA: TGTGCCAGCAGCGTGGACCCATCCTACGAGCAGTACTTC

D: -
size: few
J: TRBJ2-5
V: TRBV5-6
CDR3: CASSLGAGAGIMWTQYF
DNA: TGTGCCAGCAGCTTGGGGGCGGGGGCAGGGATCATGTGGACCCAGTACTTC

D: TRBD2
size: many
J: TRBJ2-5
V: TRBV9
CDR3: CASSVVGGGRETQYF
DNA: TGTGCCAGCAGCGTAGTAGGCGGGGGGCGAGAGACCCAGTACTTC

D: -
size: -
J: TRBJ2-7
V: TRBV6-1
CDR3: CASSVGVAPYEQYF
DNA: TGTGCCAGCAGCGTAGGGGTAGCCCCCTACGAGCAGTACTTC

D: -
size: many
J: TRBJ2-7
V: TRBV20-1
CDR3: CSTRDTTYEQYF
DNA: TGCAGTACGCGGGACACCACCTACGAGCAGTACTTC

D: -
size: many
J: TRBJ2-5
V: TRBV7-8
CDR3: CASSLTGSTQYF
DNA: TGTGCCAGCAGCTTAACCGGCTCGACCCAGTACTTC

D: -
size: -
J: TRBJ2-5
V: TRBV28
CDR3: CAHGLSKGETKYF
DNA: TGTGCCCATGGGCTGTCCAAGGGGGAGACCAAGTACTTC

D: TRBD1
size: -
J: TRBJ2-2
V: TRBV9
CDR3: CASSVKGAATGELFF
DNA: TGTGCCAGCAGCGTTAAGGGGGCGGCCACCGGGGAGCTGTTTTTT

D: TRBD1
size: -
J: TRBJ1-2
V: TRBV25-1
CDR3: CASSATLPDRVGYTF
DNA: TGTGCCAGCAGTGCAACTCTTCCTGACAGGGTCGGCTACACCTTC

D: TRBD2
size: many
J: TRBJ2-3
V: TRBV7-8
CDR3: CASSGLAGNTDTQYF
DNA: TGTGCCAGCAGTGGACTAGCGGGGAACACAGATACGCAGTATTTT

D: -
size: many
J: TRBJ1-3
V: TRBV12-3/TRBV12-4
CDR3: CASSFRVTGPGNTIYF
DNA: TGTGCCAGCAGTTTTAGGGTGACCGGGCCTGGAAACACCATATATTTT

D: -
size: -
J: TRBJ2-2
V: TRBV6-1
CDR3: CASSDVLDTGELFF
DNA: TGTGCCAGCAGTGACGTTCTGGACACCGGGGAGCTGTTTTTT

D: -
size: many
J: TRBJ2-7
V: TRBV11-2
CDR3: CASNDGAEQYF
DNA: TGTGCCAGCAACGACGGGGCCGAGCAGTACTTC

D: -
size: many
J: TRBJ1-3
V: TRBV29-1
CDR3: CSVTYQGNTIYF
DNA: TGCAGCGTTACCTACCAGGGAAACACCATATATTTT

D: TRBD1
size: many
J: TRBJ2-5
V: TRBV7-3
CDR3: CASSFRQGETQYF
DNA: TGTGCCAGCAGCTTCCGACAGGGAGAGACCCAGTACTTC

D: -
size: many
J: TRBJ2-7
V: TRBV4-1
CDR3: CASSPAGAEQYF
DNA: TGCGCCAGCAGCCCGGCAGGGGCCGAGCAGTACTTC

D: -
size: few
J: TRBJ1-2
V: TRBV6-4
CDR3: CASSFETRGARGYTF
DNA: TGTGCCAGCAGTTTCGAGACCCGGGGAGCCCGTGGCTACACCTTC

D: -
size: many
J: TRBJ1-5
V: TRBV5-1
CDR3: CASSLTFNQPQHF
DNA: TGCGCCAGCAGCTTGACGTTTAATCAGCCCCAGCATTTT

D: TRBD1
size: many
J: TRBJ1-2
V: TRBV2
CDR3: CASSESGQGGGYTF
DNA: TGTGCCAGCAGTGAATCCGGACAGGGAGGTGGCTACACCTTC

D: TRBD1
size: many
J: TRBJ1-3
V: TRBV28
CDR3: CASSPPGQASGNTIYF
DNA: TGTGCCAGCAGTCCTCCGGGACAGGCTTCTGGAAACACCATATATTTT

D: -
size: many
J: TRBJ1-2
V: TRBV19
CDR3: CASMYSYGYTF
DNA: TGTGCCAGTATGTACTCCTATGGCTACACCTTC

D: -
size: many
J: TRBJ1-1
V: TRBV6-1
CDR3: CASSIAGAEAFF
DNA: TGTGCCAGCAGTATCGCGGGGGCGGAAGCTTTCTTT

D: -
size: -
J: TRBJ2-7
V: TRBV2
CDR3: CASSAESPYEQYF
DNA: TGTGCCAGCAGTGCAGAAAGTCCCTACGAGCAGTACTTC

D: -
size: many
J: TRBJ1-2
V: TRBV12-3/TRBV12-4
CDR3: CASSFPNHYGYTF
DNA: TGTGCCAGCAGTTTCCCCAACCACTATGGCTACACCTTC

D: -
size: many
J: TRBJ1-1
V: TRBV11-1
CDR3: CASSLEFRGSDTEAFF
DNA: TGTGCCAGCAGCTTAGAGTTCCGGGGCTCTGACACTGAAGCTTTCTTT

D: -
size: few
J: TRBJ2-7
V: TRBV6-2/TRBV6-3
CDR3: CASNTGYEQYF
DNA: TGTGCCAGCAACACCGGATACGAGCAGTACTTC

D: -
size: -
J: TRBJ1-2
V: TRBV10-3
CDR3: CAISEGQNYGYTF
DNA: TGTGCCATCAGTGAGGGACAGAACTATGGCTACACCTTC

D: -
size: many
J: TRBJ1-6
V: TRBV12-3/TRBV12-4
CDR3: CASSSTGRQNSPLHF
DNA: TGTGCCAGCAGTTCAACAGGACGGCAGAATTCACCCCTCCACTTT